The 30 T cell receptor beta chains listed next were all sequenced from one sample in a study of T cells in Graves' hyperthyroidism and ophthalmopathy. TCR beta CDR3 region amplification was performed from RNA transcripts. The HTBI primer set drove a first-round RT-PCR of the TCR CDR3. One entry per CDR3 protein, called by TCRdb with MiXCR from the multiplex PCR reads. The sample yields roughly 150,000 distinct CDR3 sequences, over 8% seen once. Sequencing used blood. These receptors all come from a woman aged 18-35 years with Graves' hyperthyroidism that later progressed to Graves' ophthalmopathy.

Many counts were recorded for this clonotype. The V gene is TRBV28, the J gene TRBJ2-3, with 11 bases that match TRBD2. Germline-derived CDR1 and CDR2 are MDHEN and SYDVKM. The J segment lost 3 bases and the V segment lost 7 bases, leaving 15 bases of the junction unmatched. The CDR3 loop spans 18 amino acids. In nucleotides, the CDR3 is TGTGCCAGCACGGACCCTCTAGCGGGAGGAGTTGGTACAGATACGCAGTATTTT. This codes for CASTDPLAGGVGTDTQYF.

This chain links TRBV6-1 with TRBJ1-2, with D unclear. Germline V lookup: CDR1 MNHNS, CDR2 SASEGT. The CDR3 loop spans 14 amino acids. Trimming took off 6 bases at V and 4 bases at J, with 15 bases between the two ends. The chain's CDR3 is CASSGTVLGYGYTF. The CDR3 DNA reads as TGTGCCAGCAGCGGAACAGTACTGGGCTATGGCTACACCTTC.

V gene TRBV6-1 combines with J gene TRBJ2-3, with 9 bases that match TRBD1. Trimming took 8 bases from V and 3 from J; bases not matched to a gene: 9. In germline, CDR1 is MNHNS, CDR2 SASEGT. CDR3 length equals 15 residues. The CDR3 bases are TGTGCCAGCTTTGCGGGACAGGGCTGGACAGATACGCAGTATTTT. It yields the protein CASFAGQGWTDTQYF.

The gene calls are TRBV6-1 and TRBJ2-3; 8 bases are shared with TRBD2. Germline V gives CDR1 MNHNS, CDR2 SASEGT. The CDR3 has 16 amino acids. The V gene end was trimmed by 6 bases and the J gene end by 6 bases; junction bases not matched to a gene: 14. The CDR3 sequence is CASSRKTSGGSDTQYF. For the CDR3, the DNA is TGTGCCAGCAGCCGCAAAACTAGCGGAGGATCTGATACGCAGTATTTT.

This clonotype showed up many times. V is TRBV27 and J is TRBJ2-5; possibly TRBD2 for D (5 bases). The CDR3 contains 14 residues. V was shortened by 6 bases and J by 4 bases, with 15 bases between the two germline ends. CDR1 and CDR2 (germline): MNHEY, SMNVEV (reference sequence). CDR3 sequence: CASSPTGFGETQYF. CDR3 nucleotides: TGTGCCAGCAGCCCTACGGGATTCGGAGAGACCCAGTACTTC.

The rearrangement uses TRBV5-5 and TRBJ2-7, with a weak D call TRBD2 (5 bases). Per the germline V gene, CDR1 is SGHKS and CDR2 is YYEKEE (reference sequence). V was trimmed by 1 base and J by 2 bases, leaving 16 bases between them. CDR3 length equals 16 residues. Here the CDR3 DNA reads TGTGCCAGCAGCTTGTATAACCGGGAAATTCCCTACGAGCAGTACTTC. It is translated as CASSLYNREIPYEQYF.

This chain connects TRBV4-1 to TRBJ2-5, with TRBD2 matching over 10 bases. Germline CDR1 reads MGHRA; CDR2 reads YSYEKL. The length of the CDR3 is 16 residues. With 2 bases clipped from V and 0 bases from J, the junction kept 3 bases outside the gene matches. In nucleotides, the CDR3 is TGCGCCAGCAGCCAACTTGGACTAGCGGACCAAGAGACCCAGTACTTC. It translates to CASSQLGLADQETQYF.

To note about this clonotype: One junction end disagrees with the germline gene, perhaps due to a read error. The chain links TRBV28 to TRBJ2-2; D gene ambiguous. This CDR3 has 16 amino acids. The V gene's germline CDR1 is MDHEN and CDR2 SYDVKM. This chain's CDR3 is CASSLVGATNAGELFF. Here the CDR3 DNA reads TGTGCCAGCAGTTTAGTAGGAGCCACGAACGCCGGGGAGCTGTTTTTT.

This clonotype was detected many times. CDR3 loop: CASGLARQETQYF. CDR3 coding DNA: TGTGCTAGTGGTTTAGCGAGACAAGAGACCCAGTACTTC. The V and J genes are TRBV12-5 and TRBJ2-5; D is ambiguous. Germline-derived CDR1 and CDR2 are LGHNT and FRNRAP. The CDR3 consists of 13 residues. Trimming pared 3 bases from V and 2 bases from J, leaving 7 bases between. Based on the CDR3 plus reference TRBV12-5 and TRBJ2-5, the full variable domain is DARVTQTPRHKVTEMGQEVTMRCQPILGHNTVFWYRQTMMQGLELLAYFRNRAPLDDSGMPKDRFSAEMPDATLATLKIQPSEPRDSAVYFCASGLARQETQYFGPGTRLLVL.

This clonotype was seen repeatedly, ten times or more. CDR3 residues: CASSDPASTGNYGYTF. For the CDR3, the DNA is TGTGCCAGCAGTGACCCCGCTTCGACAGGGAACTATGGCTACACCTTC. J is TRBJ1-2 and V is TRBV25-1; 7 bases fit TRBD1. Germline V gene sequence: CDR1 MGHDK, CDR2 SYGVNS. The CDR3 runs to 16 residues. V shed 3 bases and J 2 bases; nucleotides not matched to a gene: 9.

Turning to this clonotype: Germline is not matched at one junction end, which may reflect a read error. V gene TRBV28 combines with J gene TRBJ2-5, with D possibly being TRBD1 or TRBD2 (5 bases each). Germline CDR1 and CDR2: MDHEN and SYDVKM. This CDR3 has 16 amino acids. The DNA of the CDR3 is TGTGCCAGCAGTTTATATGGGCAGGGTATGGGAGAGACCCAGGACTTC. It codes for CASSLYGQGMGETQDF.

This clonotype was seen repeatedly, ten times or more. V and J are TRBV7-9 and TRBJ2-1, with 15 bases matching TRBD2. CDR3 length: 16 residues. Germline trimming cut 3 bases from V and 8 bases from J; bases unmatched to any gene: 5. CDR1 and CDR2 (germline): SEHNR, FQNEAQ (reference sequence). CDR3 sequence reads: CASSLPGLAGGYEQFF. As DNA, the CDR3 is TGTGCCAGCAGCTTGCCTGGACTAGCGGGAGGGTATGAGCAGTTCTTC.

This clonotype was seen repeatedly, ten times or more. The chain carries TRBV3-1 and TRBJ1-1; D perhaps matches TRBD1 (5 bases). The CDR3 extends over 14 amino acids. The germline CDR1 and CDR2 sequences are LGHDT and YNNKEL (reference sequence). V lost 1 base to trimming and J lost 10 bases, with 16 bases between them. CDR3 in DNA: TGTGCCAGCAGCCAAGTTGGTTCAGGGTCGGGAGCTTTCTTT. As protein: CASSQVGSGSGAFF.

The chain uses TRBV15 and TRBJ1-4, with D uncertain. Trimming removed 1 base from V and 4 bases from J, with 16 bases in between. CDR3 length: 17 amino acids. Germline V gene lookup returns CDR1 LNHNV and CDR2 YYDKDF (reference sequence). The CDR3 region is CATSRVVAAALNEKLFF. DNA of the CDR3: TGTGCCACCAGCAGAGTAGTAGCGGCAGCCCTTAATGAAAAACTGTTTTTT. Filled out from reference TRBV15 and TRBJ1-4, the complete variable domain reads DAMVIQNPRYQVTQFGKPVTLSCSQTLNHNVMYWYQQKSSQAPKLLFHYYDKDFNNEADTPDNFQSRRPNTSFCFLDIRSPGLGDTAMYLCATSRVVAAALNEKLFFGSGTQLSVL.

This clonotype was counted at least ten times. The genes are TRBV7-8 and TRBJ1-5; D is undetermined. This CDR3 has 14 amino acids. Germline V gives CDR1 SGHVS, CDR2 FQNEAQ. V was pared by 1 base and J by 3 bases, with 7 bases between. The CDR3 protein is CASSLGVLNQPQHF. Here the CDR3 DNA reads TGTGCCAGCAGCTTAGGGGTGCTCAATCAGCCCCAGCATTTT.

There are many counts of this clonotype. J is TRBJ1-6 and V is TRBV30, with 7 bases lining up with TRBD1. Looked up from germline, CDR1 is GTSNPN and CDR2 is SVGIG (reference sequence). The CDR3 is 15 residues long. V shed 0 bases and J 10 bases; nucleotides not matched to a gene: 9. The CDR3 sequence: CAWSVLNRGGSPLHF. The CDR3 DNA sequence: TGTGCCTGGAGTGTATTAAACAGGGGAGGCTCACCCCTCCACTTT.

Ten or more counts support this clonotype. The chain joins TRBV18 to TRBJ1-1; TRBD1 might be the D (5 bases). V lost 4 bases and J lost 8, with 11 bases in between. Per germline, CDR1 KGHSH and CDR2 LQKENI. There are 12 residues in the CDR3. CDR3 sequence (DNA): TGTGCCAGCTCACAAGACAGTGCCGAAGCTTTCTTT. It translates to CASSQDSAEAFF.

This clonotype was seen more than once but under ten times. This chain joins TRBV30 and TRBJ1-1; TRBD1 aligns across 12 bases. Germline V gene sequence: CDR1 GTSNPN, CDR2 SVGIG (reference sequence). Trimming cost V 4 bases and J 6 bases; bases outside gene matches: 12. This CDR3 is 16 amino acids long. The CDR3 protein is CAWTEARDRGLSEAFF. CDR3 DNA: TGTGCCTGGACTGAAGCCCGGGACAGGGGGCTGTCTGAAGCTTTCTTT.

The chain recombines TRBV18 with TRBJ1-1, with a weak D call TRBD1 (5 bases). Looked up from germline, CDR1 is KGHSH and CDR2 is LQKENI. Trimming removed 2 bases at V and 5 bases at J, with 15 bases between. The CDR3 runs 15 residues. In nucleotides, the CDR3 is TGTGCCAGCTCACCATCGGGGGAGTGGGTTACTGAAGCTTTCTTT. Protein sequence: CASSPSGEWVTEAFF.

This clonotype came up many times. CDR3 loop: CASSRESWQSLKPNTGELFF. The CDR3 coding sequence is TGTGCCAGCAGCAGAGAGAGCTGGCAGAGCCTAAAACCGAACACCGGGGAGCTGTTTTTT. This rearrangement joins TRBV7-8 to TRBJ2-2; D uncertain. V lost 5 bases and J lost 0, with 25 bases in between. The CDR3 sequence is 20 residues long. Germline V gives CDR1 SGHVS, CDR2 FQNEAQ.

This clonotype was counted many times. The V gene is TRBV7-6, the J gene TRBJ2-1, with TRBD1 identical over 7 bases. The CDR3 contains 15 residues. Per germline, CDR1 SGHVS and CDR2 FNYEAQ. With 1 base clipped from V and 8 bases from J, the junction kept 8 bases outside the gene matches. CDR3 amino acids: CASSLVGLGGDEQFF. The CDR3 bases are TGTGCCAGCAGCTTAGTGGGCCTAGGGGGCGATGAGCAGTTCTTC.

This clonotype was counted between two and nine times. It may be a read error: a sequence one base away is much more abundant. The V call is TRBV5-4, the J call TRBJ1-1; TRBD1 agrees at 7 bases. The CDR3 is 13 amino acids. Germline V gives CDR1 SGHNT, CDR2 YYREEE (reference sequence). Trimming at V came to 2 bases and at J to 3 bases, leaving 1 base not matched to a gene. CDR3 DNA: TGTGCCAGCAGCTTTACAGGGGACACTGAAGCTTTCTTT. This gives the protein CASSFTGDTEAFF.

The rearrangement uses TRBV19 and TRBJ2-1; no clear D. V lost 5 bases and J lost 7, with 12 bases in between. CDR3 length: 13 residues. Germline loops: CDR1 LNHDA, CDR2 SQIVND (reference sequence). CDR3 loop: CASSWTSLNEQFF. CDR3 nucleotide sequence: TGTGCCAGTAGTTGGACGAGCCTGAATGAGCAGTTCTTC. The whole variable domain, filled in from reference TRBV19 and TRBJ2-1, reads DGGITQSPKYLFRKEGQNVTLSCEQNLNHDAMYWYRQDPGQGLRLIYYSQIVNDFQKGDIAEGYSVSREKKESFPLTVTSAQKNPTAFYLCASSWTSLNEQFFGPGTRLTVL.

This clonotype was seen many times. The chain links TRBV7-9 to TRBJ1-1, with TRBD1 as a possible D gene (5 bases). The germline gives CDR1 SEHNR, CDR2 FQNEAQ (reference sequence). Between the trimmed V and J ends, which lost 4 bases and 5 bases, there was a span of 11 bases. CDR3 length: 13 residues. The CDR3 reads CASSYLQGTEAFF. The CDR3 nucleotides read TGTGCCAGCAGCTATCTGCAGGGAACTGAAGCTTTCTTT.

This clonotype was counted ten times or more. The CDR3 DNA follows: TGTGCCAGCAGCTCCATAACAACGGGGAGGAGGCCAGATACGCAGTATTTT. As protein: CASSSITTGRRPDTQYF. J is TRBJ2-3 and V is TRBV11-1, with TRBD2 as a possible D gene (6 bases). Germline CDR1 SGHAT, CDR2 FQDESV (reference sequence). This CDR3 spans 17 amino acids. Trimming cost V 4 bases and J 4 bases, with 21 bases left between them.

V and J are TRBV5-6 and TRBJ2-3; 7 bases agree with TRBD2. The CDR3 is 16 amino acids. Losses at the gene ends were 4 bases for V and 1 base for J; bases not matched to a gene: 9. The germline CDR1 and CDR2 sequences are SGHDT and YYEEEE. The CDR3 coding sequence is TGTGCCAGCAGCGGGGACGGGGGGTTTGGCACAGATACGCAGTATTTT. Its translation is CASSGDGGFGTDTQYF.

This clonotype has at least ten counts. The rearrangement links TRBV30 to TRBJ1-4; D perhaps matches TRBD1 (5 bases). Between the trimmed V and J ends, which lost 4 bases and 5 bases, there was a span of 11 bases. Germline V gives CDR1 GTSNPN, CDR2 SVGIG (reference sequence). The CDR3 loop spans 13 amino acids. The CDR3 sequence is CAWNPGENEKLFF. The DNA for the CDR3 is TGTGCCTGGAATCCGGGGGAGAATGAAAAACTGTTTTTT.

Ten or more counts support this clonotype. This rearrangement joins TRBV18 to TRBJ1-1, with 7 bases lining up with TRBD1. Trimming cost V 2 bases and J 3 bases; bases outside gene matches: 3. The length of the CDR3 is 14 residues. In germline, CDR1 is KGHSH, CDR2 LQKENI. As DNA, the CDR3 is TGTGCCAGCTCACCATCCGGACAGGACACTGAAGCTTTCTTT. This sequence encodes CASSPSGQDTEAFF.

At least ten counts were recorded for this clonotype. The CDR3 sequence is CSARDGRGNTGELFF. CDR3 in DNA: TGCAGTGCTAGAGATGGGCGGGGGAACACCGGGGAGCTGTTTTTT. The V and J genes are TRBV20-1 and TRBJ2-2; possible D gene TRBD2, 6 bases. The CDR3 sequence is 15 residues long. V lost 0 bases to trimming and J lost 1 base, with 9 bases between them. Germline CDR1 and CDR2: DFQATT and SNEGSKA (reference sequence).

This clonotype was picked up a small number of times. The chain employs TRBV27 and TRBJ2-7; 8 bases fit TRBD2. Germline values: CDR1 MNHEY, CDR2 SMNVEV (reference sequence). V shed 2 bases and J 2 bases; nucleotides not matched to a gene: 23. This CDR3 has 21 amino acids. Here the CDR3 DNA reads TGTGCCAGCAGTTTACGCCGTACTAGCGGATTCCTCCTATTGGTACCCTACGAGCAGTACTTC. Residues: CASSLRRTSGFLLLVPYEQYF.